The text below deals with one TCR beta chain. Its antigen remains unidentified. The data were obtained in a study of PD-1 blockade in classical Hodgkin lymphoma. Notes on the study in general: Nothing has yet pinned down what causes the repertoire differences, possibly disease activity or prior therapy. In newly diagnosed patients, baseline TCR diversity was reportedly below that of healthy donors.

Noted time point: newly diagnosed, previously untreated cHL patient sample. Acting as the comparison were PBMCs from newly diagnosed, untreated classical Hodgkin lymphoma. Profiling relied on immunoSEQ multiplex PCR, and the TCRdb table lists in-frame clones only, not all of them. Among 15,000 to 20,000 clones listed, about four fifths were seen once. This CDR3 spans 15 amino acids. Germline V gene sequence: CDR1 SGHDT, CDR2 YYEEEE. With 3 bases removed from V and 0 bases from J, the gap between germline ends came to 10 bases. The chain uses TRBV5-6 and TRBJ1-5; no clear D gene. Sequencing used peripheral blood mononuclear cells (PBMCs). The sequence was obtained from a human donor with classical Hodgkin lymphoma. Here the CDR3 reads CASSSTDDSNQPQHF. CDR3 DNA sequence: TGTGCCAGCAGCTCGACGGATGATAGCAATCAGCCCCAGCATTTT.